At least ten counts were recorded for the clone carrying this T cell receptor (beta chain). Collection of lesional scalp punch biopsies and peripheral blood was performed in alopecia areata patients. The germline V gene has CDR1 SGHDN and CDR2 FVKESK. The CDR3 runs to 13 residues. V was shortened by 5 bases and J by 10 bases, with 14 bases between the two germline ends. The sample is drawn from a study of CD8+ T cells in alopecia areata. Study information: After 6 to 18 months of tofacitinib, follow-up continued 6 months off drug.

Following RNA extraction, reverse transcription yielded cDNA that acted as the sequencing template. The repertoire was sequenced with immunoSEQ multiplex PCR; TCRdb's copy has only in-frame clones and lacks some. The sample includes some 130,000 clones, approximately 49% of them seen just once. The receptor was isolated from a human donor with alopecia areata. J is TRBJ1-4 and V is TRBV14; D is ambiguous. The sequencing used CD8+ T cells sorted from blood, collected at week 0. CDR3 nucleotides: TGTGCCAGCAGCGAACTCTCTCGGGTAAAACTGTTTTTT. Its protein product is CASSELSRVKLFF.